Below are 20 T cell receptor beta chains sequenced from a single sample in a study of T cells in tumors after PD-1 blockade. Method: immunoSEQ multiplex PCR; TCRdb's copy keeps in-frame clones and lacks some. Here the sample spans more than 5,000 clones, around 83% being singletons. This material consisted of PBMCs, taken after anti-PD-1 therapy. The receptors stem from a human donor with advanced basal cell or squamous cell carcinoma (not recorded which).

This chain joins TRBV27 and TRBJ2-7; D gene unclear. The CDR3 sequence is 13 residues long. CDR1 is MNHEY, CDR2 SMNVEV, per germline (reference sequence). V gave up 5 bases and J gave up 2 bases, with 10 bases separating them. The CDR3 sequence: CASSRARTYEQYF. For the CDR3, the DNA is TGTGCCAGCAGTCGGGCGCGAACCTACGAGCAGTACTTC.

The chain has TRBV11-3 and TRBJ2-5; 10 bases fit TRBD1. Germline CDR1 reads SGHNT; CDR2 reads YENEEA. With V trimmed by 5 bases and J by 3 bases, 6 bases remained unmatched. CDR3 length equals 15 residues. CDR3 bases: TGTGCCAGCAGCCCCCGGGGGACAGGGGAAGAGACCCAGTACTTC. As protein: CASSPRGTGEETQYF.

V usage is TRBV2 and J usage is TRBJ2-1; perhaps D is TRBD1 or TRBD2 (5 bases each). The CDR3 is made up of 13 amino acids. From germline, CDR1 is SNHLY and CDR2 FYNNEI. V was pared by 6 bases and J by 10 bases, with 16 bases between. In DNA, the CDR3 is TGTGCCAGCAGCCCAGCTTGGGACGGCGAGCAGTTCTTC. This gives the protein CASSPAWDGEQFF.

V and J are TRBV20-1 and TRBJ1-5; 8 positions agree with TRBD1. The V segment lost 3 bases and the J segment 7 bases; nucleotides outside the gene matches: 11. The germline CDR1 and CDR2 sequences are DFQATT and SNEGSKA (reference sequence). This CDR3 contains 15 residues. CDR3 amino acids: CSASGGQGAHQPQHF. DNA of the CDR3: TGCAGTGCTAGTGGAGGGCAGGGGGCCCACCAGCCCCAGCATTTT.

The V and J genes are TRBV6-5 and TRBJ1-3, with D perhaps TRBD1 (6 bases). The CDR3 totals 13 residues. Germline CDR1 reads MNHEY; CDR2 reads SVGAGI. Trimming removed 5 bases at V and 8 bases at J, with 13 bases between. The CDR3 region has the DNA TGTGCCAGCAGTACAGGGTTAAGGGACACCATATATTTT. It translates to CASSTGLRDTIYF.

This chain links TRBV5-4 with TRBJ2-1, with D perhaps matching TRBD1 or TRBD2 (5 bases each). V dropped 7 bases and J dropped 0 bases, with 14 bases sitting between them. CDR1 is SGHNT, CDR2 YYREEE, per germline (reference sequence). The CDR3 is 15 amino acids. CDR3 coding DNA: TGTGCCAGCCGATCCGGGACGATCTCCTACAATGAGCAGTTCTTC. It yields the protein CASRSGTISYNEQFF.

The V and J genes are TRBV5-4 and TRBJ1-2, with TRBD1 matching over 10 bases. This CDR3 contains 14 residues. V lost 3 bases, J lost 5 bases, and 4 bases stayed unmatched. Germline CDR1 SGHNT, CDR2 YYREEE (reference sequence). CDR3 nucleotides: TGTGCCAGCAGCTCGACAGGGGGCGGGTATGGCTACACCTTC. Protein: CASSSTGGGYGYTF.

This clone was counted once. This chain links TRBV10-3 with TRBJ1-5; D is ambiguous. V lost 0 bases, J lost 0 bases, and 9 bases lay in between. Germline lookup yields CDR1 ENHRY and CDR2 SYGVKD. The CDR3 loop spans 16 amino acids. CDR3: CAISESAEHSNQPQHF. CDR3 in DNA: TGTGCCATCAGTGAGTCGGCAGAACATAGCAATCAGCCCCAGCATTTT.

The chain joins TRBV7-2 to TRBJ2-1; TRBD2 matches at 8 bases. There are 16 residues in the CDR3. The J segment lost 3 bases and the V segment lost 5 bases, leaving 9 bases of the junction unmatched. Per germline, CDR1 SGHTA and CDR2 FQGNSA. The CDR3 bases are TGTGCCAGCAGCGTAAAGCCGACTAGCGACTACAATGAGCAGTTCTTC. It encodes CASSVKPTSDYNEQFF.

This rearrangement joins TRBV9 to TRBJ2-3, with 9 bases matching TRBD1. The CDR3 is made up of 14 amino acids. Germline trimming cut 6 bases from V and 6 bases from J; bases unmatched to any gene: 8. Germline-derived CDR1 and CDR2 are SGDLS and YYNGEE. The CDR3 protein is CASNPQGAWDTQYF. The CDR3 nucleotides are TGTGCCAGCAACCCACAGGGGGCGTGGGATACGCAGTATTTT.

The rearrangement joins TRBV7-9 to TRBJ1-2; D is unresolved. Trimming pared 7 bases from V and 4 bases from J, leaving 16 bases between. This CDR3 region has 14 residues. Germline V gene sequence: CDR1 SEHNR, CDR2 FQNEAQ (reference sequence). The CDR3 loop is CASTPAPLIYGYTF. CDR3 coding DNA: TGTGCCAGCACCCCCGCTCCGCTGATCTATGGCTACACCTTC.

J is TRBJ2-7 and V is TRBV5-1; 10 positions match TRBD1. V gave up 4 bases and J gave up 5 bases; unmatched junction bases: 3. The CDR3 runs 13 residues. Germline loops: CDR1 SGHRS, CDR2 YFSETQ. CDR3 in DNA: TGCGCCAGCAGCAAAGGACAGGGGGACGAGCAGTACTTC. Translating it yields CASSKGQGDEQYF.

This sequence joins TRBV28 and TRBJ1-6; D call uncertain. The V end lost 6 bases, the J end lost 6 bases, and 21 bases lay between the germline ends. The CDR3 consists of 17 residues. In germline, CDR1 is MDHEN, CDR2 SYDVKM. The CDR3 loop is CASRRLRVRLGNSPLHF. CDR3 in DNA: TGTGCCAGCAGGCGGTTAAGGGTTCGATTAGGTAATTCACCCCTCCACTTT. Full variable domain (outside the CDR3, taken from reference TRBV28 and TRBJ1-6): DVKVTQSSRYLVKRTGEKVFLECVQDMDHENMFWYRQDPGLGLRLIYFSYDVKMKEKGDIPEGYSVSREKKERFSLILESASTNQTSMYLCASRRLRVRLGNSPLHFGNGTRLTVT.

This rearrangement joins TRBV10-2 to TRBJ2-4; perhaps D is TRBD1 or TRBD2 (6 bases each). Looked up from germline, CDR1 is WSHSY and CDR2 is SAAADI. The V end lost 10 bases, the J end lost 3 bases, and 19 bases lay between the germline ends. The CDR3 runs to 15 residues. Here the CDR3 DNA reads TGCGCCACCAGGGGAGGCGAGGCGGACAAAAACATTCAGTACTTC. This translates into CATRGGEADKNIQYF.

By share, this clone ranks as medium-sized. The J gene is TRBJ2-5, the V gene TRBV20-1, with D tentatively TRBD1 or TRBD2 (5 bases each). Germline CDR1 reads DFQATT; CDR2 reads SNEGSKA (reference sequence). The CDR3 sequence is 11 residues long. V lost 6 bases and J lost 11, with 16 bases in between. This chain's CDR3 is CSARDGRGQYF. As DNA, the CDR3 is TGCAGTGCCAGGGACGGCCGGGGACAGTACTTC.

The V and J genes are TRBV4-2 and TRBJ2-5; 9 bases fit TRBD1. CDR3 size: 15 residues. Trimming at V came to 2 bases and at J to 2 bases, leaving 3 bases not matched to a gene. CDR1 LGHNA and CDR2 YNFKEQ come from the germline V gene. The CDR3: CASSQQGQGQETQYF. CDR3 sequence (DNA): TGTGCCAGCAGCCAACAGGGACAGGGACAAGAGACCCAGTACTTC.

The rearrangement uses TRBV29-1 and TRBJ2-7, with 7 bases fitting TRBD1. CDR1 and CDR2 (germline): SQVTM, ANQGSEA. V was clipped by 6 bases and J by 5 bases; unmatched bases: 10. CDR3 size: 13 residues. The CDR3 sequence is CSVDTGVSDEQYF. The CDR3 nucleotides are TGCAGCGTAGACACAGGGGTTAGCGACGAGCAGTACTTC.

The CDR3 DNA follows: TGTGCCAGCAGCCAAGATACAGGGACCATGGGCACTGAAGCTTTCTTT. This gives the protein CASSQDTGTMGTEAFF. This chain connects TRBV3-1 (or the pseudogene TRBV3-2) to TRBJ1-1; D might be TRBD1 (6 bases). V was shortened by 0 bases and J by 4 bases, with 15 bases between the two germline ends. The CDR3 spans 16 residues. CDR1 is LGHDT, CDR2 YNNKEL, per germline (reference sequence).

The chain recombines TRBV11-2 with TRBJ2-2, with 10 bases lining up with TRBD2. The junction had 9 bases not matched to a gene; V was cut back by 4 bases and J by 7 bases. CDR1 is SGHAT and CDR2 is FQNNGV in the germline V gene. The CDR3 is made up of 16 amino acids. CDR3 DNA: TGTGCCAGCAGCTCCAGCGGGGGGGCCCCCGGCGGGGAGCTGTTTTTT. This encodes CASSSSGGAPGGELFF.

This clone was observed once. The chain employs TRBV30 and TRBJ1-1; D is uncertain. The CDR3 consists of 15 residues. Germline-derived CDR1 and CDR2 are GTSNPN and SVGIG (reference sequence). V lost 4 bases and J 1 base, leaving 16 bases between the germline ends. The DNA for the CDR3 is TGTGCCTGGATGGCCTATAGACGCCAGAACACTGAAGCTTTCTTT. This codes for CAWMAYRRQNTEAFF. Variable domain in full (rest from reference TRBV30 and TRBJ1-1): SQTIHQWPATLVQPVGSPLSLECTVEGTSNPNLYWYRQAAGRGLQLLFYSVGIGQISSEVPQNLSASRPQDRQFILSSKKLLLSDSGFYLCAWMAYRRQNTEAFFGQGTRLTVV.